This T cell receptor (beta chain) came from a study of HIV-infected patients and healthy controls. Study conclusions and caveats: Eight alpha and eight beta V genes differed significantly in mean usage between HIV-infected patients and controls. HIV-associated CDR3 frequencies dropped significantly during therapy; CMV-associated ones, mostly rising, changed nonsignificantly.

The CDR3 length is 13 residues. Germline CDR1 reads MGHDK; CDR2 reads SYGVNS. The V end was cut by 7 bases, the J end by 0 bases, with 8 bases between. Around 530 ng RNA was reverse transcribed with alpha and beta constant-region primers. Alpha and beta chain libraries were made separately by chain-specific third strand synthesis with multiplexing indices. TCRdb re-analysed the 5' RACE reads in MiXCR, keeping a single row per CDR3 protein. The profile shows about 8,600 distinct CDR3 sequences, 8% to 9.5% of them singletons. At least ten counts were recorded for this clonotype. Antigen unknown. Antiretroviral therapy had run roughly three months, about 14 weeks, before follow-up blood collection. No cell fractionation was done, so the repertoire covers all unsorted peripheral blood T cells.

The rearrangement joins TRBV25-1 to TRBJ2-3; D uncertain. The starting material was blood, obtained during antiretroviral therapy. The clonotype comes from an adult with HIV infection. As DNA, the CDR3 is TGTGCCAGCAAGAGCAGGAGCACAGATACGCAGTATTTT. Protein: CASKSRSTDTQYF.